These 23 T cell receptor beta chains were all obtained from the same sample, sequenced in a study of T cell responses to AZD1222 COVID-19 vaccine. Only in-frame clones appear in the TCRdb table, and some are missing; sequencing was by immunoSEQ multiplex PCR. The sample has more than 90,000 clones; 86% are singletons. The sequencing here drew on peripheral blood, taken on day 0 of AZD1222 vaccination. The origin of the receptors is an adult in good health.

The V gene is TRBV5-6, the J gene TRBJ1-1; no reliable D call. Germline assignment: CDR1 SGHDT and CDR2 YYEEEE. V gave up 0 bases and J gave up 4 bases, with 1 base separating them. The CDR3 sequence is 11 residues long. In DNA form, the CDR3 reads TGTGCCAGCAGCTTGGCCACTGAAGCTTTCTTT. Translated, it gives CASSLATEAFF.

The V call is TRBV2, the J call TRBJ1-1, with no clear D. The CDR3 has 14 residues. From germline, CDR1 is SNHLY and CDR2 FYNNEI. The V gene lost 5 bases and the J gene lost 0 bases, with 10 bases spanning the gap. In DNA form, the CDR3 reads TGTGCCAGCAGTCCTAGGACGGTGAACACTGAAGCTTTCTTT. Its translation: CASSPRTVNTEAFF.

This chain connects TRBV28 to TRBJ1-5; tentative D call: TRBD1 (6 bases). There are 13 residues in the CDR3. Germline CDR1 and CDR2: MDHEN and SYDVKM. Trimming left V 2 bases short and J 5 bases short, with 7 bases between. The CDR3 loop reads CASSLRGDQPQHF. The CDR3 nucleotides read TGTGCCAGCAGTTTAAGGGGGGATCAGCCCCAGCATTTT. Full variable domain (rest looked up from reference TRBV28 and TRBJ1-5): DVKVTQSSRYLVKRTGEKVFLECVQDMDHENMFWYRQDPGLGLRLIYFSYDVKMKEKGDIPEGYSVSREKKERFSLILESASTNQTSMYLCASSLRGDQPQHFGDGTRLSIL.

The chain links TRBV3-1 (or the pseudogene TRBV3-2) to TRBJ2-3; 9 bases align to TRBD2. The CDR3 is made up of 19 amino acids. V shed 1 base, J shed 2 bases, and the junction held 13 bases outside the gene matches. Germline loops: CDR1 LGHDT, CDR2 YNNKEL (reference sequence). CDR3 in DNA: TGTGCCAGCAGCCAAGGGGACTCTAGCGGGAAAAACCCCACAGATACGCAGTATTTT. Encoded protein: CASSQGDSSGKNPTDTQYF.

The chain uses TRBV7-3 and TRBJ2-1, with 7 bases that match TRBD2. Germline V gene data show CDR1 as SGHTA and CDR2 as FQGTGA. This CDR3 spans 16 amino acids. The V and J ends lost 5 bases and 9 bases, in that order; junction bases with no gene match: 16. In nucleotides, the CDR3 is TGTGCCAGCAGCCTAGGGGCGGGAGTGCCGGGGATTGAGCAGTTCTTC. It codes for CASSLGAGVPGIEQFF.

This clone has more than one count but fewer than ten. The CDR3 bases are TGTGCCAGCAGCACGGACAGGGGTGCAGTCGAGCAGTACTTC. Its translation: CASSTDRGAVEQYF. The rearrangement links TRBV5-4 to TRBJ2-7; TRBD1 matches 9 bases. J lost 6 bases, V lost 4 bases, and 8 bases had no gene match. CDR3 length equals 14 residues. Germline CDR1 and CDR2: SGHNT and YYREEE (reference sequence).

This chain joins TRBV9 and TRBJ1-2; 7 positions match TRBD1. This CDR3 is built from 16 residues. Per germline, CDR1 SGDLS and CDR2 YYNGEE. V gave up 2 bases and J gave up 7 bases; unmatched junction bases: 14. The CDR3 loop is CASSVRSRGISGGYTF. The CDR3 nucleotides are TGTGCCAGCAGCGTTCGGAGCAGGGGGATTTCGGGTGGCTACACCTTC. Full variable domain (missing parts from reference TRBV9 and TRBJ1-2): DSGVTQTPKHLITATGQRVTLRCSPRSGDLSVYWYQQSLDQGLQFLIQYYNGEERAKGNILERFSAQQFPDLHSELNLSSLELGDSALYFCASSVRSRGISGGYTFGSGTRLTVV.

The genes are TRBV19 and TRBJ1-5; a possible D gene is TRBD1 (5 bases). The ends were cut back, 5 bases at V and 2 bases at J, with 16 bases in the middle. Germline CDR1 and CDR2: LNHDA and SQIVND (reference sequence). This CDR3 region has 16 residues. CDR3 in amino acids: CASSPGTAGGNQPQHF. In DNA form, the CDR3 reads TGTGCCAGTAGTCCTGGGACCGCCGGGGGCAATCAGCCCCAGCATTTT.

This clone has only one observation. This chain connects TRBV7-9 to TRBJ2-1, with TRBD2 matching over 7 bases. With 4 bases clipped from V and 4 bases from J, the junction kept 7 bases outside the gene matches. This CDR3 region has 15 residues. The germline CDR1 and CDR2 sequences are SEHNR and FQNEAQ (reference sequence). This CDR3 reads CASSSRRETYNEQFF. The DNA for the CDR3 is TGTGCCAGCAGCTCTCGGCGGGAGACTTACAATGAGCAGTTCTTC.

The rearrangement joins TRBV28 to TRBJ1-5; no clear D gene. The V end was cut by 5 bases, the J end by 4 bases, with 21 bases between. CDR1 and CDR2 from the germline V gene are MDHEN and SYDVKM. The CDR3 length is 17 residues. CDR3 in DNA: TGTGCCAGCAGTCCACATTCCGGGGTTGGGAGGAATCAGCCCCAGCATTTT. Protein product: CASSPHSGVGRNQPQHF.

This clone was counted once. The chain has TRBV28 and TRBJ1-1; no reliable D call. Germline V lookup: CDR1 MDHEN, CDR2 SYDVKM. This CDR3 has 17 residues. V was trimmed by 2 bases and J by 2 bases, leaving 18 bases between them. The CDR3 spells CASSLAPSLMANTEAFF. For the CDR3, the DNA is TGTGCCAGCAGTTTAGCCCCTTCTCTTATGGCCAACACTGAAGCTTTCTTT.

This sequence joins TRBV5-1 and TRBJ2-1; D is uncertain. V was trimmed by 4 bases and J by 8 bases, leaving 7 bases between them. The CDR3 extends over 11 amino acids. CDR1 is SGHRS and CDR2 is YFSETQ in the germline V gene. The CDR3 is CASSILDEQFF. The CDR3 nucleotides are TGCGCCAGCAGCATACTCGATGAGCAGTTCTTC.

The V and J genes are TRBV4-1 and TRBJ1-2; D possibly corresponds to TRBD1 (6 bases). The CDR3 covers 15 residues. The V and J ends lost 0 bases and 3 bases respectively, with 11 bases between them. Per the germline V gene, CDR1 is MGHRA and CDR2 is YSYEKL. The DNA of the CDR3 is TGCGCCAGCAGCCAAGAAACAGGGTTTTACTATGGCTACACCTTC. Translating gives CASSQETGFYYGYTF.

The chain employs TRBV19 and TRBJ2-3; perhaps TRBD2 as D (6 bases). The CDR3 length is 13 residues. Germline V CDR1 and CDR2: LNHDA, SQIVND (reference sequence). Between the trimmed V and J ends, which lost 6 bases and 1 base, there was a span of 8 bases. As DNA, the CDR3 is TGTGCCAGTAGCACGGGGGGCACAGATACGCAGTATTTT. Translated, it gives CASSTGGTDTQYF. The full variable domain, with the rest looked up from reference TRBV19 and TRBJ2-3, is DGGITQSPKYLFRKEGQNVTLSCEQNLNHDAMYWYRQDPGQGLRLIYYSQIVNDFQKGDIAEGYSVSREKKESFPLTVTSAQKNPTAFYLCASSTGGTDTQYFGPGTRLTVL.

The genes are TRBV11-2 and TRBJ2-1; the D gene is possibly TRBD2 (6 bases). Germline lookup yields CDR1 SGHAT and CDR2 FQNNGV. Trimming stripped 5 bases from V and 7 bases from J, with 18 bases between. The CDR3 length is 15 residues. The CDR3 region is CASSRLGAGGNEQFF. CDR3 nucleotides: TGTGCCAGCAGCCGACTAGGTGCTGGCGGGAATGAGCAGTTCTTC.

The chain employs TRBV12-5 and TRBJ1-2; TRBD1 aligns across 7 bases. From germline, CDR1 is LGHNT and CDR2 FRNRAP. This CDR3 comprises 14 residues. Losses at the gene ends were 5 bases for V and 3 bases for J; bases not matched to a gene: 6. The CDR3 nucleotides are TGTGCTAGTGGTCCCAAAACAGGGGACTATGGCTACACCTTC. Encoded protein: CASGPKTGDYGYTF.

The chain is built from TRBV15 and TRBJ2-6; D is uncertain. Germline V lookup: CDR1 LNHNV, CDR2 YYDKDF (reference sequence). This CDR3 is built from 18 residues. V gave up 4 bases and J gave up 2 bases, with 18 bases separating them. This CDR3 reads CATSKVPPSRTGANVLTF. The CDR3 coding sequence is TGTGCCACCAGCAAGGTCCCGCCCTCCCGTACTGGGGCCAACGTCCTGACTTTC. Based on the CDR3 plus reference TRBV15 and TRBJ2-6, the full variable domain is DAMVIQNPRYQVTQFGKPVTLSCSQTLNHNVMYWYQQKSSQAPKLLFHYYDKDFNNEADTPDNFQSRRPNTSFCFLDIRSPGLGDTAMYLCATSKVPPSRTGANVLTFGAGSRLTVL.

The rearrangement joins TRBV24-1 to TRBJ2-7; 11 nucleotides match TRBD1. From germline, CDR1 is KGHDR and CDR2 SFDVKD. CDR3 length: 18 amino acids. Losses at the gene ends were 3 bases for V and 2 bases for J; bases not matched to a gene: 11. Here the CDR3 reads CATSDPRTGGTLPYEQYF. CDR3 nucleotide sequence: TGTGCCACCAGTGATCCTCGGACAGGGGGCACTCTACCCTACGAGCAGTACTTC.

The rearrangement joins TRBV6-1 to TRBJ1-5; no clear D gene. This CDR3 region has 14 residues. Trimming cost V 0 bases and J 8 bases, with 11 bases left between them. CDR1 and CDR2 from the germline V gene are MNHNS and SASEGT. CDR3 in DNA: TGTGCCAGCAGTGAAGCGCGGCGACCCGAGCCCCAGCATTTT. It specifies CASSEARRPEPQHF.

The chain couples TRBV6-2 or TRBV6-3 to TRBJ1-6; weak D call: TRBD1 (6 bases). With 6 bases removed from V and 7 bases from J, the gap between germline ends came to 13 bases. CDR1 and CDR2 from the germline V gene are MNHEY and SVGEGT. CDR3 length: 14 amino acids. CDR3 nucleotide sequence: TGTGCCAGCAGCTCTAGGGGGTGGAATTCACCCCTCCACTTT. Encoded protein: CASSSRGWNSPLHF.

Concerning this clone itself: The junction does not match germline at one end; this may be a read error. The chain couples TRBV5-6 to TRBJ1-2, with 10 bases matching TRBD1. There are 13 residues in the CDR3. Germline CDR1 is SGHDT and CDR2 is YYEEEE. This chain's CDR3 is CASSLMGQGITSF. CDR3 DNA sequence: TGTGCCAGCAGCTTGATGGGACAGGGGATTACTAGCTTC.

J is TRBJ2-2 and V is TRBV4-3; D gene unclear. The CDR3 runs 13 residues. The V gene lost 4 bases and the J gene lost 7 bases, with 10 bases spanning the gap. Per germline, CDR1 LGHNA and CDR2 YSLEER. The chain's CDR3 is CASSRDVFGELFF. The CDR3 nucleotides are TGCGCCAGCAGCCGGGATGTTTTCGGGGAGCTGTTTTTT.

The chain uses TRBV2 and TRBJ1-3; D is possibly TRBD1 (6 bases). Between the trimmed V and J ends, which lost 6 bases and 0 bases, there was a span of 9 bases. The CDR3 contains 14 residues. Germline V gives CDR1 SNHLY, CDR2 FYNNEI. CDR3 loop: CASSKGGSGNTIYF. CDR3 nucleotides: TGTGCCAGCAGCAAAGGGGGCTCTGGAAACACCATATATTTT.